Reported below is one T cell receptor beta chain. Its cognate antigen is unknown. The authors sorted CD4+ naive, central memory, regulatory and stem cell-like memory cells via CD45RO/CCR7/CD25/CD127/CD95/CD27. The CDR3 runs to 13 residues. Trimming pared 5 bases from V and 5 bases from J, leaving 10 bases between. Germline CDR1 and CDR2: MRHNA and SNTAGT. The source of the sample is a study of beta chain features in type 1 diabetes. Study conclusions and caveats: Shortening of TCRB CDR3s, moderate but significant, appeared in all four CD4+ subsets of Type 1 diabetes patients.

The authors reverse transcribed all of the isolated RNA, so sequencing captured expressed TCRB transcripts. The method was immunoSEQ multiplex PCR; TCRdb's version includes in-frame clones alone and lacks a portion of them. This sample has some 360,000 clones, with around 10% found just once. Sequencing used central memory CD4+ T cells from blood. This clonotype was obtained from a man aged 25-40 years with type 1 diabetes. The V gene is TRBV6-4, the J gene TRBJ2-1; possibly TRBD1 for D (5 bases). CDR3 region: CASSSQGNNEQFF. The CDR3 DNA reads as TGTGCCAGCAGTTCCCAGGGTAACAATGAGCAGTTCTTC.